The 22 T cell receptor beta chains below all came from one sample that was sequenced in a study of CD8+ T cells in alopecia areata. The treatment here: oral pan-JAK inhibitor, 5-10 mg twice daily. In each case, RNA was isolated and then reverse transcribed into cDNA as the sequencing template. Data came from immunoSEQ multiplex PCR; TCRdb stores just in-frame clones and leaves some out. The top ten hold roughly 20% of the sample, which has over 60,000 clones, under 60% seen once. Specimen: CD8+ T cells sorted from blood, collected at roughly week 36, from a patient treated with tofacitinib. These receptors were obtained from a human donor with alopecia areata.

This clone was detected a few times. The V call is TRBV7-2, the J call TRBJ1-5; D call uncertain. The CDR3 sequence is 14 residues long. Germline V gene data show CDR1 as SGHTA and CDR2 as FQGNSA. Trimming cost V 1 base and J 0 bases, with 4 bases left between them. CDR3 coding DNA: TGTGCCAGCAGCTTAGGGTTTAGCAATCAGCCCCAGCATTTT. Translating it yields CASSLGFSNQPQHF.

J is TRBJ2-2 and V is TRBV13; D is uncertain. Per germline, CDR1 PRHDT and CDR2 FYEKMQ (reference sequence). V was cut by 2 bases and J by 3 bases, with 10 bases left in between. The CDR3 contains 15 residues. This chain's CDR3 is CASSLQQPYTGELFF. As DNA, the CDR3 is TGTGCCAGCAGCTTACAGCAACCCTACACCGGGGAGCTGTTTTTT.

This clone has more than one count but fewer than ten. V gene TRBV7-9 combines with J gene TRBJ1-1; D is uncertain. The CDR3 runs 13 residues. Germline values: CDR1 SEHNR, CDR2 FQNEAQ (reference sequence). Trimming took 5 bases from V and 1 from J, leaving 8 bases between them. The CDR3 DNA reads TGTGCCAGCAGCACAGAGGGGAACACTGAAGCTTTCTTT. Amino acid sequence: CASSTEGNTEAFF.

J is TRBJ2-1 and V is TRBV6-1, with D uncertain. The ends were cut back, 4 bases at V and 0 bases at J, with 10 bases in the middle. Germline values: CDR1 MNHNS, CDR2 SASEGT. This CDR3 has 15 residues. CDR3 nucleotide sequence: TGTGCCAGCAGTGCAGACCCCAGCTCCTACAATGAGCAGTTCTTC. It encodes CASSADPSSYNEQFF.

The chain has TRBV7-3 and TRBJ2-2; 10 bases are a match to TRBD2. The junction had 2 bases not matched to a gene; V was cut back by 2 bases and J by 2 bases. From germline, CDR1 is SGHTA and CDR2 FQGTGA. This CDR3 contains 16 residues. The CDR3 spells CASSLSSGSNTGELFF. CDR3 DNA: TGTGCCAGCAGCTTATCTAGCGGGAGCAACACCGGGGAGCTGTTTTTT.

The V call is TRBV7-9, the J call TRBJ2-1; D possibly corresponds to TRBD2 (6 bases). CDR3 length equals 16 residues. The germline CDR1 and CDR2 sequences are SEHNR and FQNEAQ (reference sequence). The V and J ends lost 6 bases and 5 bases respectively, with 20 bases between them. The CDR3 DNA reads TGTGCCAGCAGGCCAAAAACGGACTACGGGGACAATGAGCAGTTCTTC. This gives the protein CASRPKTDYGDNEQFF.

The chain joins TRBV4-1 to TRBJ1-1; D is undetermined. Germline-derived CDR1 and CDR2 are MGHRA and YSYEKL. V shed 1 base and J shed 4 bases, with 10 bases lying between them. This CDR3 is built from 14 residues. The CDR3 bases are TGCGCCAGCAGCCAAGGAGTTCGGGGCACTGAAGCTTTCTTT. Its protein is CASSQGVRGTEAFF.

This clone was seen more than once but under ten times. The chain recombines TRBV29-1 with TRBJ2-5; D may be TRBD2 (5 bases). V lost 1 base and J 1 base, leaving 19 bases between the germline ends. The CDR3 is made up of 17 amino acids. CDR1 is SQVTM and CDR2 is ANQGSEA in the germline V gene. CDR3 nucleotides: TGCAGCGTTGAAGGCAGGTATCCGGGGATTGCCCAAGAGACCCAGTACTTC. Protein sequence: CSVEGRYPGIAQETQYF.

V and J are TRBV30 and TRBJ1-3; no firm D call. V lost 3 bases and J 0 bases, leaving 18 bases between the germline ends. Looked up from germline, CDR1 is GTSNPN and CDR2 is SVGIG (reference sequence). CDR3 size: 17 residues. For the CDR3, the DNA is TGTGCCTGGAGGAAGACCGTCCCTCCCTACTCTGGAAACACCATATATTTT. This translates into CAWRKTVPPYSGNTIYF.

CDR3 DNA: TGCAGCGTTGAATCCCCGGAGCAGTTCTTC. Protein product: CSVESPEQFF. The chain links TRBV29-1 to TRBJ2-1; D call uncertain. The V end was cut by 2 bases, the J end by 10 bases, with 6 bases between. The CDR3 consists of 10 residues. The germline V gene has CDR1 SQVTM and CDR2 ANQGSEA.

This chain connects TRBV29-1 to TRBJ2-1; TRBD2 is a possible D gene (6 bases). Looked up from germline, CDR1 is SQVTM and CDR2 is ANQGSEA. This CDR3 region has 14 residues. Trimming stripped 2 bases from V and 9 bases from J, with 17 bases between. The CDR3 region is CSVELGTRGSEQFF. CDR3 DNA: TGCAGCGTTGAATTGGGGACTCGGGGGAGTGAGCAGTTCTTC.

The CDR3 loop is CASSSGVDEQYF. The CDR3 DNA reads as TGTGCCAGCAGCTCGGGGGTGGACGAGCAGTACTTC. The chain is built from TRBV7-9 and TRBJ2-7, with a tentative D call TRBD2 (6 bases). CDR3 length: 12 amino acids. The germline V gene has CDR1 SEHNR and CDR2 FQNEAQ (reference sequence). The ends were cut back, 4 bases at V and 5 bases at J, with 9 bases in the middle. The whole variable domain, filled in from reference TRBV7-9 and TRBJ2-7, reads DTGVSQNPRHKITKRGQNVTFRCDPISEHNRLYWYRQTLGQGPEFLTYFQNEAQLEKSRLLSDRFSAERPKGSFSTLEIQRTEQGDSAMYLCASSSGVDEQYFGPGTRLTVT.

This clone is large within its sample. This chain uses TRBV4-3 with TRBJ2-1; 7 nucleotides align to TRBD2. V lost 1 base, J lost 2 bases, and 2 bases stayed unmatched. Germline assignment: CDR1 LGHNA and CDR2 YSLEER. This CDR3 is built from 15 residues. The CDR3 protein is CASSQGLAPYNEQFF. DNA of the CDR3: TGCGCCAGCAGCCAAGGACTAGCCCCCTACAATGAGCAGTTCTTC.

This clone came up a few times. CDR3 protein: CASSPDRKETQYF. The CDR3 DNA is TGTGCCAGCAGCCCGGACAGAAAAGAGACCCAGTACTTC. The chain joins TRBV6-1 to TRBJ2-5; D is perhaps TRBD1 (6 bases). Per the germline V gene, CDR1 is MNHNS and CDR2 is SASEGT. This CDR3 has 13 residues. V was shortened by 6 bases and J by 3 bases, with 11 bases between the two germline ends.

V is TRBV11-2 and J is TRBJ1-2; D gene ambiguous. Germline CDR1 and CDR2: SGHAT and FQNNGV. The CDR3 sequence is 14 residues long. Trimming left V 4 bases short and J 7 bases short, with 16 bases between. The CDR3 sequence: CASSSSEGVVGYTF. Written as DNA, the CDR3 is TGTGCCAGCAGCTCCTCAGAGGGTGTAGTTGGCTACACCTTC.

CDR3 amino acids: CSVTGTSGDTQYF. CDR3 DNA sequence: TGCAGCGTAACCGGGACTAGCGGAGATACGCAGTATTTT. The genes are TRBV29-1 and TRBJ2-3; 11 bases map to TRBD2. The CDR3 consists of 13 residues. Germline CDR1 reads SQVTM; CDR2 reads ANQGSEA. With 6 bases clipped from V and 5 bases from J, the junction kept 4 bases outside the gene matches.

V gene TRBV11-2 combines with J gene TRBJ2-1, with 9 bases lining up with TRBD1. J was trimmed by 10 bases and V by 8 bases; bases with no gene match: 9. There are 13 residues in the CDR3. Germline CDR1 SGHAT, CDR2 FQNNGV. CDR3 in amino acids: CASGGTGPHEQFF. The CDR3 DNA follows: TGTGCCAGCGGCGGGACAGGGCCCCACGAGCAGTTCTTC.

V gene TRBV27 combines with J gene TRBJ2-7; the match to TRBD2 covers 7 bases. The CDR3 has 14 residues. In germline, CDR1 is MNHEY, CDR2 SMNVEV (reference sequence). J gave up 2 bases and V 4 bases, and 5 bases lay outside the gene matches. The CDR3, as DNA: TGTGCCAGCAGTTGGGGAGGGGTAACCTACGAGCAGTACTTC. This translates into CASSWGGVTYEQYF.

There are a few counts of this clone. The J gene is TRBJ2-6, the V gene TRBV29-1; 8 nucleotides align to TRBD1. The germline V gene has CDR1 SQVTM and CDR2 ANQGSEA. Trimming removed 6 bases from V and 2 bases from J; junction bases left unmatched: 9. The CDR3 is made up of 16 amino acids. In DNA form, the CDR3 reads TGCAGCGTCTTGGACAGGGACTTTACTGGGGCCAACGTCCTGACTTTC. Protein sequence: CSVLDRDFTGANVLTF.

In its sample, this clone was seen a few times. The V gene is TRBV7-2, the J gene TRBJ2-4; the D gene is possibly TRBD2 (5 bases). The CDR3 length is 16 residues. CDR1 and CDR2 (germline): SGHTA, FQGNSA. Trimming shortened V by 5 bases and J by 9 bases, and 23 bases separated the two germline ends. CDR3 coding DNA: TGTGCCAGCAGCCGTCAGGAGGTCGTTCTGTTTGGCATTCAGTACTTC. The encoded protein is CASSRQEVVLFGIQYF.

For the CDR3, the DNA is TGCAGCGTTGGTAAAGGGCTAACCCGCGAGCAGTACTTC. It specifies CSVGKGLTREQYF. The chain links TRBV29-1 to TRBJ2-7, with D unclear. The CDR3 extends over 13 amino acids. V lost 4 bases and J lost 6, with 16 bases in between. Germline V CDR1 and CDR2: SQVTM, ANQGSEA.

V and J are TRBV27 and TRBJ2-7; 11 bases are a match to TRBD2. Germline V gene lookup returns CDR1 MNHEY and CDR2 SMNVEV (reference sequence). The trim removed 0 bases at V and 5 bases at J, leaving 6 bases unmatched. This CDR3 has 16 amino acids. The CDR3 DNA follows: TGTGCCAGCAGTTTATCGTTTAGCGGGAGGGCCCACGAGCAGTACTTC. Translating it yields CASSLSFSGRAHEQYF.